This T cell receptor beta chain is from a study of cytomegalovirus exposure and HLA in healthy donors. Study-wide results and limits: In a later analysis, TCR association rates varied by HLA locus: DRB1 most, HLA-C fewest. Researchers counted 164 TCR beta chains as cytomegalovirus-associated. No immune exposure information besides CMV serostatus was available.

Details on this clone: Antigen specificity is unknown.

Germline CDR1 WSHSY, CDR2 SAAADI. The CDR3 is made up of 13 amino acids. The ends were cut back, 2 bases at V and 5 bases at J, with 9 bases in the middle. PCR was performed using 60 Vbeta and 13 Jbeta primers. Some clones are missing from TCRdb's copy, which holds only in-frame ones; the method was immunoSEQ multiplex PCR. The profile covers about 160,000 clones, with 84% appearing a single time and 5% to 7.5% taken by the ten largest. The chain has TRBV10-2 and TRBJ1-1, with D possibly being TRBD1 (6 bases). Sequenced input: PBMCs. The sequence derives from a man aged 45 to 65 in good health and CMV-seropositive. For the CDR3, the DNA is TGCGCCAGCAGTGAGAACAGGGCTACTGAAGCTTTCTTT. Its translation: CASSENRATEAFF.